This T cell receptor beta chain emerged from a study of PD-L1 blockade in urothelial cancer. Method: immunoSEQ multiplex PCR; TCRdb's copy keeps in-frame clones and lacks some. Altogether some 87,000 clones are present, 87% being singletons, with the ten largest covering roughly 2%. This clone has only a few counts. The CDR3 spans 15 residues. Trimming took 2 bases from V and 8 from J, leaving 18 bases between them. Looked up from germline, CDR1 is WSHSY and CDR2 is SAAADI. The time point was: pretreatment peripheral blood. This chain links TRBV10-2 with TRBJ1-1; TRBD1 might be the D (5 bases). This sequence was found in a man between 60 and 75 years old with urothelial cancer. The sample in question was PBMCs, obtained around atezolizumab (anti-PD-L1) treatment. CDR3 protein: CASSEPPPGLREAFF. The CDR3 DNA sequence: TGCGCCAGCAGTGAGCCCCCACCGGGACTACGGGAAGCTTTCTTT.